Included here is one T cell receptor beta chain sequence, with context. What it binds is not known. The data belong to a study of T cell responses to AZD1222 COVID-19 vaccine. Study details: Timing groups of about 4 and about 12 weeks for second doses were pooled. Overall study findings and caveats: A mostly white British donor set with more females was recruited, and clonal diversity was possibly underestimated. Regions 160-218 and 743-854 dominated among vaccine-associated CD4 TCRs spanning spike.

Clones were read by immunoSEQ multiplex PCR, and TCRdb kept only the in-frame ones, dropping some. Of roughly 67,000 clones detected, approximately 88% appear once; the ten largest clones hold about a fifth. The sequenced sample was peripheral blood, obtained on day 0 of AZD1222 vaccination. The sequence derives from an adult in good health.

DNA for the CDR3: TGTGCCAGCAGCCGGACAGTAGGGGCTACTAATGAAAAACTGTTTTTT. This encodes CASSRTVGATNEKLFF. The chain links TRBV7-6 to TRBJ1-4; the D gene is possibly TRBD1 (6 bases). Germline CDR1 SGHVS, CDR2 FNYEAQ. CDR3 length equals 16 residues. Deletions cut 5 bases from V and 2 bases from J, with 15 bases between.